This entry features one T cell receptor (beta chain) sequence. This sample was taken from a study of technical replicates of blood from four donors. V shed 6 bases and J 2 bases; nucleotides not matched to a gene: 4. This CDR3 is built from 14 residues. Germline assignment: CDR1 LGHNT and CDR2 FRNRAP. Libraries were prepared by immunoSEQ multiplex PCR; TCRdb keeps only in-frame clonotypes and omits some of them. The sample includes fewer than 15,000 clones, roughly 80% of them seen just once. The receptor was isolated from a human donor in good health. The sequenced material came from PBMCs. The genes are TRBV12-5 and TRBJ2-1; 7 positions agree with TRBD1. CDR3 protein: CASGSDRAYNEQFF. DNA of the CDR3: TGTGCTAGTGGCTCTGACAGGGCCTACAATGAGCAGTTCTTC.